The 19 T cell receptor beta chains listed next were all sequenced from one sample in a study of T cells after yellow fever vaccination. TCRdb recomputed calls from the 5' RACE reads with MiXCR, one row per CDR3 protein. The top ten clones hold 2.5% to 4% of a sample with about 350,000 distinct CDR3 sequences, around 13% of them seen once. This material consisted of CD4+ T cells sorted from PBMCs, taken 15 days after the yellow fever booster vaccination. These TCRs come from a man aged 18-30 years who received the YFV17D yellow fever vaccine.

This clonotype turned up a few times. The rearrangement uses TRBV6-2 or TRBV6-3 and TRBJ1-5; TRBD1 agrees at 7 bases. This CDR3 comprises 14 residues. Per the germline V gene, CDR1 is MNHEY and CDR2 is SVGEGT. J was trimmed by 5 bases and V by 2 bases; bases with no gene match: 3. The CDR3 loop reads CASSYGGGHQPQHF. The CDR3, as DNA: TGTGCCAGCAGTTACGGAGGGGGCCATCAGCCCCAGCATTTT.

This clonotype has at least ten counts. The chain employs TRBV3-1 and TRBJ2-2; D gene ambiguous. In germline, CDR1 is LGHDT, CDR2 YNNKEL (reference sequence). The CDR3 extends over 14 amino acids. Trimming left V 1 base short and J 7 bases short, with 10 bases between. The CDR3 DNA sequence: TGTGCCAGCAGCCAAGGTGAATTCGGCGGGGAGCTGTTTTTT. Translating it yields CASSQGEFGGELFF.

The chain has TRBV11-2 and TRBJ1-2; D is undetermined. The CDR3 spans 15 residues. CDR1 is SGHAT and CDR2 is FQNNGV in the germline V gene. Trimming took 1 base from V and 2 from J, leaving 11 bases between them. The DNA for the CDR3 is TGTGCCAGCAGCTTAGCTGTGCACAGAAACTATGGCTACACCTTC. Translation: CASSLAVHRNYGYTF. Full variable domain (rest looked up from reference TRBV11-2 and TRBJ1-2): EAGVAQSPRYKIIEKRQSVAFWCNPISGHATLYWYQQILGQGPKLLIQFQNNGVVDDSQLPKDRFSAERLKGVDSTLKIQPAKLEDSAVYLCASSLAVHRNYGYTFGSGTRLTVV.

Remarks on this clonotype: Just one base apart from a much larger clone, this may be a read error. The chain joins TRBV5-6 to TRBJ2-5, with 11 bases identical to TRBD2. Germline V CDR1 and CDR2: SGHDT, YYEEEE. This CDR3 contains 15 residues. V was clipped by 4 bases and J by 7 bases; unmatched bases: 9. The CDR3 DNA reads TGTGCCAGCAGCACGGGACTAGCGGCCCGCGTGACCCAGTACTTC. Its protein product is CASSTGLAARVTQYF.

This clonotype was detected ten times or more. The CDR3 here is CSARQQANYGYTF. The CDR3 nucleotides are TGCAGTGCTAGACAACAGGCTAACTATGGCTACACCTTC. The V and J genes are TRBV20-1 and TRBJ1-2; tentatively, D is TRBD1 (5 bases). V was shortened by 2 bases and J by 0 bases, with 7 bases between the two germline ends. The CDR3 spans 13 residues. The germline CDR1 and CDR2 sequences are DFQATT and SNEGSKA (reference sequence).

In this sample, this clonotype turned up a few times. The chain is built from TRBV10-3 and TRBJ2-1, with 7 bases that match TRBD1. This CDR3 spans 16 amino acids. V lost 4 bases to trimming and J lost 2 bases; unmatched junction nucleotides: 8. Germline lookup yields CDR1 ENHRY and CDR2 SYGVKD. The CDR3 DNA is TGTGCCATCAGTGGGTATCTAGGGGGCACCTACAATGAGCAGTTCTTC. Residues: CAISGYLGGTYNEQFF.

This clonotype was seen repeatedly, ten times or more. The rearrangement links TRBV12-3 or TRBV12-4 to TRBJ2-5, with D unresolved. V was shortened by 3 bases and J by 3 bases, with 8 bases between the two germline ends. CDR3 length: 13 amino acids. The CDR3, as DNA: TGTGCCAGCAGTTTTCATGGGGAAGAGACCCAGTACTTC. The encoded protein is CASSFHGEETQYF.

The sample holds many counts of this clonotype. The CDR3 here is CASSSDWEGTTEAFF. DNA of the CDR3: TGTGCCAGCAGCTCGGATTGGGAGGGTACCACTGAAGCTTTCTTT. The chain employs TRBV7-2 and TRBJ1-1; D not resolved. Germline lookup yields CDR1 SGHTA and CDR2 FQGNSA. The V gene lost 4 bases and the J gene lost 4 bases, with 16 bases spanning the gap. This CDR3 spans 15 amino acids.

This clonotype has just a few counts. The chain couples TRBV11-3 to TRBJ2-1; D remains ambiguous. The germline V gene has CDR1 SGHNT and CDR2 YENEEA. This CDR3 is built from 12 residues. Trimming cost V 6 bases and J 5 bases, with 8 bases left between them. This CDR3 is CASRSRDNEQFF. The CDR3 coding sequence is TGTGCCAGCAGATCTAGGGACAATGAGCAGTTCTTC.

In this sample, this clonotype turned up many times. The V gene is TRBV3-1, the J gene TRBJ2-2, with a possible D match to TRBD1 (6 bases). There are 16 residues in the CDR3. V dropped 4 bases and J dropped 1 base, with 13 bases sitting between them. The germline V gene encodes CDR1 LGHDT and CDR2 YNNKEL (reference sequence). The CDR3 DNA reads TGTGCCAGCAGCCTCCTGTGGGGACAGAACACCGGGGAGCTGTTTTTT. It yields the protein CASSLLWGQNTGELFF.

The chain joins TRBV7-8 to TRBJ2-5, with D unresolved. Germline CDR1 SGHVS, CDR2 FQNEAQ. The CDR3 is made up of 13 amino acids. Trimming removed 5 bases from V and 7 bases from J, with 14 bases in between. The CDR3 DNA follows: TGTGCCAGCAGCGCCCGGAGCCCGTGGACCCAGTACTTC. Its protein is CASSARSPWTQYF.

The chain has TRBV5-6 and TRBJ1-4; D not resolved. This CDR3 has 14 amino acids. CDR1 and CDR2 (germline): SGHDT, YYEEEE. Trimming stripped 5 bases from V and 4 bases from J, with 12 bases between. The CDR3 region is CASSLGRSNEKLFF. The CDR3 DNA is TGTGCCAGCAGTCTAGGGAGGAGTAATGAAAAACTGTTTTTT. Complete variable domain (other parts from reference TRBV5-6 and TRBJ1-4): DAGVTQSPTHLIKTRGQQVTLRCSPKSGHDTVSWYQQALGQGPQFIFQYYEEEERQRGNFPDRFSGHQFPNYSSELNVNALLLGDSALYLCASSLGRSNEKLFFGSGTQLSVL.

This clonotype has a count of ten or more. This chain links TRBV2 with TRBJ2-2; the match to TRBD1 covers 8 bases. Germline-derived CDR1 and CDR2 are SNHLY and FYNNEI. Trimming cost V 7 bases and J 4 bases; bases outside gene matches: 8. The CDR3 loop spans 15 amino acids. The CDR3 DNA sequence: TGTGCCAGCAACCCAGGACAGGGTGGCACCGGGGAGCTGTTTTTT. Amino acid sequence: CASNPGQGGTGELFF.

Written as DNA, the CDR3 is TGTGCCAGCGTGTACGGTTCCCCCCCCCTCTACACCTTC. As protein: CASVYGSPPLYTF. The gene calls are TRBV6-5 and TRBJ1-2; no definite D call. The CDR3 is 13 residues long. V was clipped by 8 bases and J by 10 bases, with 20 bases between them. The V gene's germline CDR1 is MNHEY and CDR2 SVGAGI.

The chain has TRBV7-3 and TRBJ2-3, with D possibly TRBD2 on 6 matching bases. Looked up from germline, CDR1 is SGHTA and CDR2 is FQGTGA. Trimming shortened V by 0 bases and J by 13 bases, and 14 bases separated the two germline ends. The CDR3 sequence is 13 residues long. The CDR3 DNA reads TGTGCCAGCAGCTTAACCCCACTAGCCACGGAGTATTTT. Amino acid sequence: CASSLTPLATEYF.

This clonotype was observed at least ten times. This chain connects TRBV12-3 or TRBV12-4 to TRBJ1-4; 8 bases fit TRBD1. This CDR3 is 15 amino acids long. J was trimmed by 4 bases and V by 6 bases; bases with no gene match: 7. The CDR3 sequence: CASSRTGLDNEKLFF. The CDR3 DNA is TGTGCCAGCAGCAGGACAGGGCTGGATAATGAAAAACTGTTTTTT.

The chain links TRBV4-1 to TRBJ2-7; D is possibly TRBD2 (6 bases). This CDR3 spans 14 amino acids. V gave up 4 bases and J gave up 6 bases, with 16 bases separating them. Per germline, CDR1 MGHRA and CDR2 YSYEKL. CDR3 loop: CASSPRTTFSEQYF. For the CDR3, the DNA is TGCGCCAGCAGCCCTCGGACTACCTTCTCCGAGCAGTACTTC.

This clonotype came up a few times. V is TRBV28 and J is TRBJ2-7; no clear D gene. V shed 7 bases and J shed 0 bases, with 10 bases lying between them. CDR1 and CDR2 (germline): MDHEN, SYDVKM. This CDR3 is 13 amino acids long. This chain's CDR3 is CASTRKDSYEQYV. DNA for the CDR3: TGTGCCAGCACGCGAAAGGACTCCTACGAGCAGTACGTC.

The chain links TRBV11-1 to TRBJ1-1, with TRBD1 matching 7 bases. The CDR3 totals 14 residues. Unmatched junction bases numbered 8, after V lost 5 bases and J lost 5 bases. The germline CDR1 and CDR2 sequences are SGHAT and FQDESV (reference sequence). The CDR3 sequence is CASSPHGTDTEAFF. CDR3 coding DNA: TGTGCCAGCAGCCCACACGGGACAGATACTGAAGCTTTCTTT.